Included here is one T cell receptor beta chain sequence, with context. Its target is not known. V lost 0 bases and J lost 5; bases outside the gene matches: 7. The CDR3 length is 16 residues. Germline CDR1 and CDR2: SGHRS and YFSETQ. The data were produced by immunoSEQ multiplex PCR, yet TCRdb's version contains in-frame clones alone and is incomplete. The sample holds a few hundred thousand clones, 67% seen once. This sample is part of a study of cytotoxic CD8 clonotypes in ibrutinib-treated CLL. Study as a whole: Timing of response sample collection was a median around 12 months after treatment start, with a range of 6 to 36. Samples had a mean of 255,043 productive templates and almost 95,000 productive rearrangements.

Study results and limitations: Ibrutinib response saw clonality rise, and progression saw it return toward baseline. Public clonotypes (which were uncommon) either contracted or remained stable on treatment.

The chain combines TRBV5-1 with TRBJ2-5; TRBD1 matches at 10 bases. The sample in question was PBMCs, obtained after 36 months of ibrutinib treatment. The source is a human donor with chronic lymphocytic leukemia. This CDR3 reads CASSLAGTGAGETQYF. CDR3 DNA sequence: TGCGCCAGCAGCTTGGCGGGGACAGGGGCCGGGGAGACCCAGTACTTC.